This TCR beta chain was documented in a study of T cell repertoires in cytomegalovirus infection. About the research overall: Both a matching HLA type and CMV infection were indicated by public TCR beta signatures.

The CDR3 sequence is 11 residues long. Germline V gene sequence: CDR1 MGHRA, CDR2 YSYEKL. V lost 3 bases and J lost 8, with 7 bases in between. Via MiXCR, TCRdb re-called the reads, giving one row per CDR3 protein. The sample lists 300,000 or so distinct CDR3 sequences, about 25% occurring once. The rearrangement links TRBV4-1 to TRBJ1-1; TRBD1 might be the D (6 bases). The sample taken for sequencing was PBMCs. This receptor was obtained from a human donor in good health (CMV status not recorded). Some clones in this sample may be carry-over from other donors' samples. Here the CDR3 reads CASSHGQEAFF. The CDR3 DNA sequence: TGCGCCAGCAGCCACGGACAGGAAGCTTTCTTT.